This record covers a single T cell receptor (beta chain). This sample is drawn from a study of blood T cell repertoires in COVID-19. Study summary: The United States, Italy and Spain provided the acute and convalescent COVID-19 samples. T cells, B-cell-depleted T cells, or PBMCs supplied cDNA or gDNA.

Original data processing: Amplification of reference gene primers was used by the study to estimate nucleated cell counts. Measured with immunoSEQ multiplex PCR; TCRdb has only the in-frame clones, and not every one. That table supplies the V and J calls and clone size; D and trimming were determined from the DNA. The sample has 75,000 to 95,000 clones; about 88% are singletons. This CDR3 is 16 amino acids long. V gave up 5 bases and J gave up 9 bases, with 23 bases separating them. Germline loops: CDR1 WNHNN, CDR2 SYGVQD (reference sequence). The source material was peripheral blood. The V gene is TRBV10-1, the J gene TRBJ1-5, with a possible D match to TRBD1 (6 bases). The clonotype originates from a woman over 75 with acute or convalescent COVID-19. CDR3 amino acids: CASSQMSFRGNMPQHF. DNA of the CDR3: TGCGCCAGCAGTCAGATGAGCTTCAGGGGCAATATGCCCCAGCATTTT.